What follows describes a single TCR beta chain. Its antigen is not identified. The data derive from a study of T cell therapy after organ transplantation. The study's findings and limits: CD8 clonality fold change after therapy inversely tracked pretherapy clonality.

This table comes from immunoSEQ multiplex PCR, and its TCRdb copy is limited to in-frame clones, with some not included. The table records 45,000 to 50,000 clones, 94% of them present only once. Germline V gene sequence: CDR1 SEHNR, CDR2 FQNEAQ (reference sequence). The CDR3 totals 16 residues. V was clipped by 5 bases and J by 6 bases, with 22 bases between them. This clonotype was obtained from a human patient who had received a solid organ transplant and had CMV disease. The chain links TRBV7-9 to TRBJ1-2; possibly TRBD1 for D (5 bases). The input for sequencing was CD8+ T cells from blood, taken before autologous CMV-specific T cell therapy. The CDR3 DNA reads TGTGCCAGCAGCACATGGGACTCCGCAACGGGGAATGGCTACACCTTC. Residues: CASSTWDSATGNGYTF.